One and the same sample provided the 6 T cell receptor beta chains below, sequenced in a study of control samples from healthy donors and cancer patients. TCRdb's table, derived via immunoSEQ multiplex PCR, lists solely in-frame clones and lacks some. The sample contains about 160,000 clones, over 95% of which appear only once. The sample comprised blood. These receptors were taken from a woman between 25 and 40 years old in good health.

The chain recombines TRBV18 with TRBJ1-2; D unclear. V was cut by 8 bases and J by 4 bases, with 17 bases left in between. Germline V lookup: CDR1 KGHSH, CDR2 LQKENI. The CDR3 covers 14 residues. The CDR3 sequence: CASLGPPSPYGYTF. In nucleotides, the CDR3 is TGTGCCAGCCTCGGACCCCCTTCGCCCTATGGCTACACCTTC. Drawing the rest from reference TRBV18 and TRBJ1-2, the complete variable domain is NAGVMQNPRHLVRRRGQEARLRCSPMKGHSHVYWYRQLPEEGLKFMVYLQKENIIDESGMPKERFSAEFPKEGPSILRIQQVVRGDSAAYFCASLGPPSPYGYTFGSGTRLTVV.

The chain links TRBV27 to TRBJ2-7; possibly TRBD2 for D (5 bases). Looked up from germline, CDR1 is MNHEY and CDR2 is SMNVEV (reference sequence). Trimming cost V 4 bases and J 5 bases, with 15 bases left between them. This CDR3 is built from 14 residues. The CDR3 loop reads CASSWALGHHEQYF. For the CDR3, the DNA is TGTGCCAGCAGTTGGGCACTAGGCCACCACGAGCAGTACTTC.

The chain uses TRBV2 and TRBJ2-3; D gene uncertain. Germline V gives CDR1 SNHLY, CDR2 FYNNEI. The CDR3 is made up of 15 amino acids. Trimming cost V 6 bases and J 0 bases, with 13 bases left between them. The CDR3 nucleotides read TGTGCCAGCAGGGCCTGGACGGCCAGCACAGATACGCAGTATTTT. Its protein is CASRAWTASTDTQYF.

The rearrangement links TRBV30 to TRBJ1-4; D call uncertain. There are 15 residues in the CDR3. V lost 0 bases and J lost 7, with 15 bases in between. CDR1 GTSNPN and CDR2 SVGIG come from the germline V gene (reference sequence). CDR3 bases: TGTGCCTGGAGTGTACCATGGAACTCTCGTGAAAAACTGTTTTTT. As protein: CAWSVPWNSREKLFF.

The CDR3: CASTSGSRTGELFF. CDR3 nucleotide sequence: TGTGCCAGTACAAGCGGGAGTCGGACCGGGGAGCTGTTTTTT. The chain joins TRBV28 to TRBJ2-2; 8 bases agree with TRBD2. V dropped 9 bases and J dropped 5; count of bases not matched to a gene: 8. CDR1 is MDHEN and CDR2 is SYDVKM in the germline V gene. The CDR3 runs to 14 residues.

This sequence joins TRBV24-1 and TRBJ1-2; weak D call: TRBD1 (5 bases). V lost 3 bases and J lost 10, with 20 bases in between. The CDR3 is 15 residues long. Germline CDR1 is KGHDR and CDR2 is SFDVKD. The CDR3 nucleotides read TGTGCCACCAGTGATGCAGGGACTGGACTATGGGACTACACCTTC. Its translation: CATSDAGTGLWDYTF.